This T cell receptor beta chain was found in a study of blood T cell repertoires in COVID-19. Overall study: Some COVID-19 samples were acute and others convalescent; all came from the United States, Italy and Spain. From T cells, B-cell-depleted T cells, or PBMCs came the material, which was cDNA or gDNA.

Original processing methods: Reference gene primer amplification gave estimated nucleated cell counts. Sequencing was performed with immunoSEQ multiplex PCR; in TCRdb, only in-frame clones are kept and a portion is missing. V and J calls and clone size are as listed in that table; D and trimming were resolved from the DNA. This sample has roughly 55,000 clones, with roughly four fifths found just once. The receptor's source is a woman aged 55-70 years with acute or convalescent COVID-19. Sequences were obtained from peripheral blood.

CDR3 nucleotides: TGCGCCAGCAGCCCCCCCCCTAGACTAGCGGGGGGGCTAGGTAATGAGCAGTTCTTC. Amino acids: CASSPPPRLAGGLGNEQFF. This sequence joins TRBV5-1 and TRBJ2-1, with 14 bases aligning to TRBD2. With 4 bases clipped from V and 7 bases from J, the junction kept 16 bases outside the gene matches. Germline assignment: CDR1 SGHRS and CDR2 YFSETQ. The CDR3 contains 19 residues. Together with reference TRBV5-1 and TRBJ2-1, the CDR3 gives the full variable domain: KAGVTQTPRYLIKTRGQQVTLSCSPISGHRSVSWYQQTPGQGLQFLFEYFSETQRNKGNFPGRFSGRQFSNSRSEMNVSTLELGDSALYLCASSPPPRLAGGLGNEQFFGPGTRLTVL.